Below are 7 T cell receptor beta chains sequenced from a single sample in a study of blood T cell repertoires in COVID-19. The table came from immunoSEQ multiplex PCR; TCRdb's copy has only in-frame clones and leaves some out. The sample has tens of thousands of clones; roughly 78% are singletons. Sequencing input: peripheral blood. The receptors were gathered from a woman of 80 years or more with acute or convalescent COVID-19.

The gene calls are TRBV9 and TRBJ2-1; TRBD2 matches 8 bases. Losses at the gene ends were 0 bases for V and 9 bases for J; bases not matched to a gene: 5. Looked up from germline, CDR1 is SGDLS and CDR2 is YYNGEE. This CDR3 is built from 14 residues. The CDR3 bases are TGTGCCAGCAGCGTAGCGGGGGGGCCGACTGAGCAGTTCTTC. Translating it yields CASSVAGGPTEQFF.

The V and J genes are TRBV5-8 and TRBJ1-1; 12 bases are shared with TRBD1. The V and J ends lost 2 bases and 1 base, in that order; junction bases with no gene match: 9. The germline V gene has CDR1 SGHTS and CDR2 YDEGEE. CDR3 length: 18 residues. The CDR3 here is CASSLPGQGANRNTEAFF. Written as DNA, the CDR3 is TGTGCCAGCAGCTTACCGGGACAGGGGGCGAATCGGAACACTGAAGCTTTCTTT.

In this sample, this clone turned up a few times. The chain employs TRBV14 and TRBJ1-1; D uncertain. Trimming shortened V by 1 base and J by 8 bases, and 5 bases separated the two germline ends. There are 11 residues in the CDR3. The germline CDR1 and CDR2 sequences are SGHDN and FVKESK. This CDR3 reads CASSQAQEAFF. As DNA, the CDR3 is TGTGCCAGCAGCCAAGCACAAGAAGCTTTCTTT.

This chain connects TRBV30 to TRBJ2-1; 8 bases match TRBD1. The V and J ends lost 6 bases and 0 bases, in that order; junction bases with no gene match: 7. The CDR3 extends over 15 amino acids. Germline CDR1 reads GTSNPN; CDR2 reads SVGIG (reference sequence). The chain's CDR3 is CACSTGGSSYNEQFF. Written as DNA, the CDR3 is TGTGCCTGTTCAACAGGGGGGAGCTCCTACAATGAGCAGTTCTTC.

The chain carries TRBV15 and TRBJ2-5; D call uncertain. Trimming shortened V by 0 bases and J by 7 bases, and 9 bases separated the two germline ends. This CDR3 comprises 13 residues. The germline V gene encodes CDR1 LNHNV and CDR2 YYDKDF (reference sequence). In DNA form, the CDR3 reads TGTGCCACCAGCAGAGACAGGTTATGGACCCAGTACTTC. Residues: CATSRDRLWTQYF.

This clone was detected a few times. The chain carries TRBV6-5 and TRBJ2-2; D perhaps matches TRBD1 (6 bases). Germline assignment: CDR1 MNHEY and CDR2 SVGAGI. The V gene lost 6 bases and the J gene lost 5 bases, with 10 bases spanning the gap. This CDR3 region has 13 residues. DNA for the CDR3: TGTGCCAGCAGGGTAGGGGGAACCGGGGAGCTGTTTTTT. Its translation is CASRVGGTGELFF.

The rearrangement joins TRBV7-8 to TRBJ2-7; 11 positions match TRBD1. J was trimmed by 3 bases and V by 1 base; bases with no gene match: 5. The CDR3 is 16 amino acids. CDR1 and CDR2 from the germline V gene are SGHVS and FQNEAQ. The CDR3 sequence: CASSLELGTGGYEQYF. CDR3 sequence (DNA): TGTGCCAGCAGCTTAGAGTTAGGGACAGGGGGCTACGAGCAGTACTTC.